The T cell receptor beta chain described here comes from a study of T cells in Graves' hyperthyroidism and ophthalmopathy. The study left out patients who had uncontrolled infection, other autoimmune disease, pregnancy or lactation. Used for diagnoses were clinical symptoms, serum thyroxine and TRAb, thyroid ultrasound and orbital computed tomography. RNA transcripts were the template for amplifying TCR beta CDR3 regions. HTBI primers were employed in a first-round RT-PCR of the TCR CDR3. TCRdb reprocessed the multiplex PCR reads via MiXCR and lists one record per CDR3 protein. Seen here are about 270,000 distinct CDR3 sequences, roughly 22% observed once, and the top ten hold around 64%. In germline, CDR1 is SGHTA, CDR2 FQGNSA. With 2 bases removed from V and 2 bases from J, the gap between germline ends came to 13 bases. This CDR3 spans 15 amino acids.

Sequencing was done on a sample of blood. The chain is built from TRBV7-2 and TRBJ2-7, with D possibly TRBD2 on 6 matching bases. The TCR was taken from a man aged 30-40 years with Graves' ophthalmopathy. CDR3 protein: CASSLSSRGTYEQYF. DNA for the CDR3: TGTGCCAGCAGCTTATCGTCGCGGGGAACCTACGAGCAGTACTTC.